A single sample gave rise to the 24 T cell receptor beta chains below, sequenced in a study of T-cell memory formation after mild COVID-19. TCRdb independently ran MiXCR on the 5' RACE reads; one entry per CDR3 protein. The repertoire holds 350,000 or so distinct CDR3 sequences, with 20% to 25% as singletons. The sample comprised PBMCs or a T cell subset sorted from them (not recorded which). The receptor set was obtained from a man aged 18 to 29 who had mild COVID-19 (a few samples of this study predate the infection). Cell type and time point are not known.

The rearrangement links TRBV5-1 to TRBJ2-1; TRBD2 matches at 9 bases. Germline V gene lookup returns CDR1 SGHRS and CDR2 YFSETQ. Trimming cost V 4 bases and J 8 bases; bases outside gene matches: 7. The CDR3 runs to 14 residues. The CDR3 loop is CASSRGTSWHEQFF. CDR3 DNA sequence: TGCGCCAGCAGCCGGGGGACTAGCTGGCATGAGCAGTTCTTC.

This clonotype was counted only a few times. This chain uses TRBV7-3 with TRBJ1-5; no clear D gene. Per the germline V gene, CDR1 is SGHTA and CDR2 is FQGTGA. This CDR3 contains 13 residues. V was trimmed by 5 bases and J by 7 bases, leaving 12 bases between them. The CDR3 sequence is CASSQDYLQPQHF. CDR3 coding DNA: TGTGCCAGCAGCCAGGACTACTTGCAGCCCCAGCATTTT.

DNA of the CDR3: TGTGCCAGCAGCCAAGAAGGATTGAACACTGAAGCTTTCTTT. This encodes CASSQEGLNTEAFF. The V gene is TRBV4-2, the J gene TRBJ1-1; D uncertain. V dropped 0 bases and J dropped 0 bases, with 5 bases sitting between them. The CDR3 runs 14 residues. Germline V gene data show CDR1 as LGHNA and CDR2 as YNFKEQ.

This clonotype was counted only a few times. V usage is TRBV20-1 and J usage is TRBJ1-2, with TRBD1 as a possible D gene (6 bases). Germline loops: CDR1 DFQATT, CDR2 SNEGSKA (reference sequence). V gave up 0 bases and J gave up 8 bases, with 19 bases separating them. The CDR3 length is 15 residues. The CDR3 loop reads CSARDGAYRVEGYTF. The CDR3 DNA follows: TGCAGTGCTAGAGATGGGGCCTACAGGGTTGAGGGCTACACCTTC.

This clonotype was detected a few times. CDR3 sequence: CASSQGTSGVQGTQYF. In DNA, the CDR3 is TGTGCCAGCAGCCAAGGGACTAGCGGGGTACAGGGTACGCAGTATTTT. The chain uses TRBV3-1 and TRBJ2-3, with TRBD2 matching 12 bases. Losses at the gene ends were 1 base for V and 8 bases for J; bases not matched to a gene: 7. The CDR3 loop spans 16 amino acids. Germline V gene lookup returns CDR1 LGHDT and CDR2 YNNKEL (reference sequence).

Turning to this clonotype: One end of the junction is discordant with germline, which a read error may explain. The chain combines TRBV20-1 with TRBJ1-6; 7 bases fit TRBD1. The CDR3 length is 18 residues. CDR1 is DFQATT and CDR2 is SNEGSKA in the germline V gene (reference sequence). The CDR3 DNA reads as TGCAGTGCTAGAGGACGGGACAGAGCTCAGCGTAGGGATTCACCCCTCAACTTT. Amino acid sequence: CSARGRDRAQRRDSPLNF.

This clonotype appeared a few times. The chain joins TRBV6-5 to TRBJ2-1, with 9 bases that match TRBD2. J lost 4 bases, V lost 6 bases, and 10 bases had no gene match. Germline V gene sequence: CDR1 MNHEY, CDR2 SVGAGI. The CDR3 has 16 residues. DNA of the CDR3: TGTGCCAGCAGGGCTCGAGCGGGGGGACTTTACAATGAGCAGTTCTTC. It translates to CASRARAGGLYNEQFF.

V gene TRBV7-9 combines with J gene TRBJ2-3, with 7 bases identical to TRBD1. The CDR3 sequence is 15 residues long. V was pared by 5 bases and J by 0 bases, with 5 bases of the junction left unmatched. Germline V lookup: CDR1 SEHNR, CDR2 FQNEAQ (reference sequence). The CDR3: CASSRNRGSTDTQYF. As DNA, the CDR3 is TGTGCCAGCAGCCGAAACAGGGGAAGCACAGATACGCAGTATTTT.

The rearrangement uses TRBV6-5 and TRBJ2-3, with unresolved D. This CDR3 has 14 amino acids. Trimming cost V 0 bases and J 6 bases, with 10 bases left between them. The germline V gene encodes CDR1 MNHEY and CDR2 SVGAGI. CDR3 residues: CASSYSSTPDTQYF. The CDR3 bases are TGTGCCAGCAGTTACTCTTCTACTCCTGATACGCAGTATTTT.

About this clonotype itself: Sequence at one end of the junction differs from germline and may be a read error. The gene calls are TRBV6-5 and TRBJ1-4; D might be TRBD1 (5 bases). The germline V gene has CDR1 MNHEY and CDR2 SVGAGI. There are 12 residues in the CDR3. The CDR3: CASRNPGLIWVF. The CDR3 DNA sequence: TGTGCCAGCAGGAATCCGGGACTTATCTGGGTTTTT.

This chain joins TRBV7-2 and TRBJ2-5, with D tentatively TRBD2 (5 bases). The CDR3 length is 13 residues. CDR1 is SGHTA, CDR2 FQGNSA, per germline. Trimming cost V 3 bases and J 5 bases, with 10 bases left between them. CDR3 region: CASSFRREETQYF. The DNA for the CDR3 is TGTGCCAGCAGCTTTAGAAGGGAGGAGACCCAGTACTTC.

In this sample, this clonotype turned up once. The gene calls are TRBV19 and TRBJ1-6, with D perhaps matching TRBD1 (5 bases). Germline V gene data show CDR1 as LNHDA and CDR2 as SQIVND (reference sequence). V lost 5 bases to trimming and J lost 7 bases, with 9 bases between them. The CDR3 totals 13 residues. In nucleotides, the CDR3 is TGTGCCAGTAGTGCCAGGGTAAATTCACCCCTCCACTTT. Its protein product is CASSARVNSPLHF.

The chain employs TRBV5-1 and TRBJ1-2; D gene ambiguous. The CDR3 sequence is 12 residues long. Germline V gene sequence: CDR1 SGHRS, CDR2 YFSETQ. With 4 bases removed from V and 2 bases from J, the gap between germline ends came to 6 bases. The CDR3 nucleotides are TGCGCCAGCAGCGGTCAGAACTATGGCTACACCTTC. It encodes CASSGQNYGYTF.

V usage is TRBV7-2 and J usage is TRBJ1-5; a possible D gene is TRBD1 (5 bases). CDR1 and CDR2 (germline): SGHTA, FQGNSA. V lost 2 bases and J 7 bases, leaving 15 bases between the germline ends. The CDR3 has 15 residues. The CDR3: CASSLRGQGGQPQHF. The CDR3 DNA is TGTGCCAGCAGCTTACGGGGCCAAGGAGGACAGCCCCAGCATTTT.

The CDR3 region is CASSLKWGTDGYTF. Written as DNA, the CDR3 is TGTGCCAGCAGCTTAAAATGGGGTACGGATGGCTACACCTTC. V is TRBV7-6 and J is TRBJ1-2; D gene unclear. CDR3 length equals 14 residues. V lost 2 bases, J lost 6 bases, and 13 bases lay in between. CDR1 and CDR2 (germline): SGHVS, FNYEAQ.

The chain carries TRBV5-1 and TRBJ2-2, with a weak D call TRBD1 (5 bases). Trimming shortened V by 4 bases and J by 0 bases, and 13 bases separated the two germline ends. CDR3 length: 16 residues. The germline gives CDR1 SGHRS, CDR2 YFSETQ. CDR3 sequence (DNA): TGCGCCAGCAGCCGGGTAGGGGTTTCGAACACCGGGGAGCTGTTTTTT. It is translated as CASSRVGVSNTGELFF. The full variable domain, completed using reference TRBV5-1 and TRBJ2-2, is KAGVTQTPRYLIKTRGQQVTLSCSPISGHRSVSWYQQTPGQGLQFLFEYFSETQRNKGNFPGRFSGRQFSNSRSEMNVSTLELGDSALYLCASSRVGVSNTGELFFGEGSRLTVL.

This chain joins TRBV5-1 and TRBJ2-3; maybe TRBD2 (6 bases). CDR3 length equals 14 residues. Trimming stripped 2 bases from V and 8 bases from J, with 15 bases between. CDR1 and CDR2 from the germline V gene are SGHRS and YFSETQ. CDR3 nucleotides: TGCGCCAGCAGCTTTGAGGAGGGGCGCGGTACGCAGTATTTT. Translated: CASSFEEGRGTQYF. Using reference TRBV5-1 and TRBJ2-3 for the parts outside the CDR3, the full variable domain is KAGVTQTPRYLIKTRGQQVTLSCSPISGHRSVSWYQQTPGQGLQFLFEYFSETQRNKGNFPGRFSGRQFSNSRSEMNVSTLELGDSALYLCASSFEEGRGTQYFGPGTRLTVL.

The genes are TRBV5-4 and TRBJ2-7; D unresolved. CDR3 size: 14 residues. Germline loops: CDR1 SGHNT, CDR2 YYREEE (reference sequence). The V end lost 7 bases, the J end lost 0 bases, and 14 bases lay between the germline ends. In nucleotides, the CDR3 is TGTGCCAGCTCTACGGCGCCGTACTCCTACGAGCAGTACGTC. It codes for CASSTAPYSYEQYV.

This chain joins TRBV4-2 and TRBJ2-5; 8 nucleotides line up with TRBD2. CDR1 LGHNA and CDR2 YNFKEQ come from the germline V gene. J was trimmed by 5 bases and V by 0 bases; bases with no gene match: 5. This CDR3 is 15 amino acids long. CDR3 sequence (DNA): TGTGCCAGCAGCCAAGATCCGACTAGCGCGGAGACCCAGTACTTC. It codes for CASSQDPTSAETQYF.

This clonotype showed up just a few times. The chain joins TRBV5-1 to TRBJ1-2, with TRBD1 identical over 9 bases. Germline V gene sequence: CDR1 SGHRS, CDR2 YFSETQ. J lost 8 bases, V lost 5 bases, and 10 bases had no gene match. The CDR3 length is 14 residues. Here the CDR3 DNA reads TGCGCCAGCAGGTCGCGGACAGGGGTCGACGGCTACACCTTC. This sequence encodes CASRSRTGVDGYTF.

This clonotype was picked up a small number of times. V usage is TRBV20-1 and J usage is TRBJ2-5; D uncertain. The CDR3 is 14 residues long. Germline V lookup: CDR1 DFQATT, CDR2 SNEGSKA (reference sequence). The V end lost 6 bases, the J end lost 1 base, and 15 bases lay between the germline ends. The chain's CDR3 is CSAKEGYVQETQYF. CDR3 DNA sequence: TGCAGTGCCAAGGAAGGGTACGTCCAAGAGACCCAGTACTTC.

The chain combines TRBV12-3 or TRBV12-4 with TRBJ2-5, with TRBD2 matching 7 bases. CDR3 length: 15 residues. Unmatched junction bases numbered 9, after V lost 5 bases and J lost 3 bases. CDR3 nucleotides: TGTGCCAGCAGTCCCCCCCCTGGGGGGGAAGAGACCCAGTACTTC. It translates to CASSPPPGGEETQYF.

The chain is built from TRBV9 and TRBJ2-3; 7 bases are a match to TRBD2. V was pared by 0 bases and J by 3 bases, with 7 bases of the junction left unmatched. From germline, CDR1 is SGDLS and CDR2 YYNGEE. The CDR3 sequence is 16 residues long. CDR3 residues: CASSVDASGLTDTQYF. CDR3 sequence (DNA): TGTGCCAGCAGCGTAGATGCTAGCGGTTTGACAGATACGCAGTATTTT. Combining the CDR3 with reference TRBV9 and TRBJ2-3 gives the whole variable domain DSGVTQTPKHLITATGQRVTLRCSPRSGDLSVYWYQQSLDQGLQFLIQYYNGEERAKGNILERFSAQQFPDLHSELNLSSLELGDSALYFCASSVDASGLTDTQYFGPGTRLTVL.

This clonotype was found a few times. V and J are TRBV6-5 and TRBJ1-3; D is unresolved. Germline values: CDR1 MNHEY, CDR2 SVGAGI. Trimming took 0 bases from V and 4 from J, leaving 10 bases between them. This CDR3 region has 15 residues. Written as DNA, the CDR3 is TGTGCCAGCAGTTACTCTTACAGTGAGGGAAACACCATATATTTT. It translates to CASSYSYSEGNTIYF.